The next 17 T cell receptor beta chains were all read from a single sample in a study of T-cell reconstitution after alpha-beta-depleted transplantation in children (dated by TCRdb to the mid-2010s). The intended sense of this specimen's treatment or condition label: allogeneic hematopoietic cell transplantation with graft depleted of TCRalphabeta T cells and CD19 B cells. The method behind the library was PCR. TCRdb lists the instrument as Illumina HiSeq 2500. TCR library preparation used molecular barcoding, with unique molecular identifiers applied to normalize quantification of the TCRbeta repertoire. TCRdb reprocessing: public reads trimmed at Q25 with fastp, clones called with MiXCR, in-frame beta chains kept. Merged by CDR3 protein, the rows form single entries marked with the most common genes and DNA. The sample profile shows about a million distinct CDR3 sequences; about 29% of them were found once. The ten largest clones represent about 28% of the sample.

Specimen: PBMCs, mostly from graft donor cells, collected 360 days after TCRalphabeta/CD19-depleted stem cell transplant. The source is a boy younger than two who had a stem cell transplant for SCID, so the T cells may come from the graft donor.

There are many counts of this clonotype. The rearrangement links TRBV5-1 to TRBJ2-3, with 8 bases fitting TRBD2. The CDR3 extends over 14 amino acids. Per germline, CDR1 SGHRS and CDR2 YFSETQ. J gave up 1 base and V 4 bases, and 2 bases lay outside the gene matches. The CDR3 DNA follows: TGCGCCAGCAGCGCGGGGGGCCGCACAGATACGCAGTATTTT. This encodes CASSAGGRTDTQYF.

This clonotype has just a few counts. The chain links TRBV4-1 to TRBJ2-1, with TRBD2 matching 11 bases. The ends lost 1 base at V and 2 bases at J; junction bases unmatched: 13. The CDR3 extends over 20 amino acids. CDR1 is MGHRA, CDR2 YSYEKL, per germline. CDR3 residues: CASSQGPLRLAGQTYNEQFF. The DNA for the CDR3 is TGCGCCAGCAGCCAAGGTCCTCTGAGACTAGCGGGGCAAACCTACAATGAGCAGTTCTTC.

This clonotype was seen more than once but under ten times. The V gene is TRBV7-8, the J gene TRBJ1-5; possibly TRBD1 for D (5 bases). V was trimmed by 5 bases and J by 0 bases, leaving 17 bases between them. This CDR3 has 17 amino acids. CDR1 is SGHVS, CDR2 FQNEAQ, per germline. The CDR3 is CASSPQDRIYSNQPQHF. Here the CDR3 DNA reads TGTGCCAGCAGCCCCCAAGACAGAATCTATAGCAATCAGCCCCAGCATTTT. The full variable domain, rest sourced from reference TRBV7-8 and TRBJ1-5, is GAGVSQSPRYKVAKRGQDVALRCDPISGHVSLFWYQQALGQGPEFLTYFQNEAQLDKSGLPSDRFFAERPEGSVSTLKIQRTQQEDSAVYLCASSPQDRIYSNQPQHFGDGTRLSIL.

CDR3 nucleotide sequence: TGTGCCAGCGGCCAGAGGGTGAACACTGAAGCTTTCTTT. Amino acids: CASGQRVNTEAFF. V and J are TRBV6-1 and TRBJ1-1, with D unclear. The V and J ends lost 8 bases and 0 bases respectively, with 10 bases between them. There are 13 residues in the CDR3. The germline V gene has CDR1 MNHNS and CDR2 SASEGT.

This clonotype was seen more than once but under ten times. The chain has TRBV28 and TRBJ2-5; tentatively, D is TRBD1 or TRBD2 (6 bases each). Per germline, CDR1 MDHEN and CDR2 SYDVKM. CDR3 length: 18 amino acids. V was clipped by 6 bases and J by 3 bases, with 26 bases between them. This chain's CDR3 is CASRHLPGTLGGKETQYF. The DNA of the CDR3 is TGTGCCAGCAGGCACTTACCCGGGACACTGGGGGGTAAAGAGACCCAGTACTTC.

This chain connects TRBV5-1 to TRBJ1-1; D unresolved. Germline lookup yields CDR1 SGHRS and CDR2 YFSETQ. V lost 4 bases, J lost 1 base, and 17 bases lay in between. The CDR3 runs 16 residues. CDR3 sequence (DNA): TGCGCCAGCAGCCTCTTGCCCGGGCTGGGGAACACTGAAGCTTTCTTT. Amino acid sequence: CASSLLPGLGNTEAFF. The full variable domain, in which reference TRBV5-1 and TRBJ1-1 provide the parts outside the CDR3, is KAGVTQTPRYLIKTRGQQVTLSCSPISGHRSVSWYQQTPGQGLQFLFEYFSETQRNKGNFPGRFSGRQFSNSRSEMNVSTLELGDSALYLCASSLLPGLGNTEAFFGQGTRLTVV.

The V and J genes are TRBV12-3 or TRBV12-4 and TRBJ2-1, with 11 positions matching TRBD2. CDR3 length: 15 residues. The ends lost 6 bases at V and 7 bases at J; junction bases unmatched: 8. Here the CDR3 reads CASRGTSGGINEQFF. The DNA for the CDR3 is TGTGCCAGCAGAGGGACTAGCGGTGGGATTAATGAGCAGTTCTTC.

This clonotype has only a few counts. The chain joins TRBV6-1 to TRBJ2-3, with D tentatively TRBD1 (6 bases). The germline V gene encodes CDR1 MNHNS and CDR2 SASEGT. The CDR3 covers 15 residues. V was clipped by 6 bases and J by 0 bases, with 13 bases between them. This CDR3 reads CASRSRGLSTDTQYF. The CDR3 coding sequence is TGTGCCAGCAGGAGCAGGGGTCTTAGCACAGATACGCAGTATTTT.

This clonotype was observed a few times. This rearrangement joins TRBV29-1 to TRBJ2-7; D perhaps matches TRBD2 (6 bases). Germline V gene lookup returns CDR1 SQVTM and CDR2 ANQGSEA. This CDR3 is 9 amino acids long. CDR3 protein: CSVPGSKVV. The CDR3 DNA reads TGCAGCGTTCCCGGGAGTAAGGTCGTC.

This clonotype was recorded a few times. The genes are TRBV5-1 and TRBJ2-7, with D possibly being TRBD1 (6 bases). The germline V gene encodes CDR1 SGHRS and CDR2 YFSETQ. The ends were cut back, 6 bases at V and 7 bases at J, with 20 bases in the middle. This CDR3 region has 14 residues. CDR3 in amino acids: CASTNLTGIGEQYF. The CDR3 region has the DNA TGCGCCAGCACAAACTTGACAGGAATCGGGGAGCAGTACTTC.

The chain carries TRBV15 and TRBJ2-7; 7 bases are a match to TRBD2. The CDR3 covers 15 residues. The germline V gene encodes CDR1 LNHNV and CDR2 YYDKDF (reference sequence). The junction had 3 bases not matched to a gene; V was cut back by 0 bases and J by 1 base. Here the CDR3 reads CATSRDAGDSYEQYF. The CDR3 DNA reads TGTGCCACCAGCAGAGATGCGGGGGATTCCTACGAGCAGTACTTC.

The J gene is TRBJ2-5, the V gene TRBV20-1, with TRBD2 matching 8 bases. From germline, CDR1 is DFQATT and CDR2 SNEGSKA (reference sequence). The CDR3 loop spans 13 amino acids. V lost 8 bases to trimming and J lost 5 bases; unmatched junction nucleotides: 10. The DNA of the CDR3 is TGCAGTTCCGTCGGGGGGGCTGGGGAGACCCAGTACTTC. Its protein product is CSSVGGAGETQYF.

This clonotype has only a few counts. This chain joins TRBV27 and TRBJ2-2; D not resolved. Germline V gene lookup returns CDR1 MNHEY and CDR2 SMNVEV (reference sequence). Trimming shortened V by 6 bases and J by 4 bases, and 18 bases separated the two germline ends. The CDR3 is made up of 16 amino acids. The CDR3 region is CASSRLPDGFTGELFF. In DNA, the CDR3 is TGTGCCAGCAGCCGACTTCCCGACGGATTCACCGGGGAGCTGTTTTTT.

This clonotype was counted a few times. V is TRBV4-3 and J is TRBJ2-3; possibly TRBD2 for D (6 bases). Germline V gives CDR1 LGHNA, CDR2 YSLEER. V was trimmed by 2 bases and J by 1 base, leaving 10 bases between them. This CDR3 has 15 residues. The CDR3 region is CASSQRRGGTDTQYF. CDR3 DNA sequence: TGCGCCAGCAGCCAAAGGAGGGGAGGCACAGATACGCAGTATTTT.

This chain connects TRBV12-3 or TRBV12-4 to TRBJ2-2; 8 bases are shared with TRBD1. V lost 2 bases, J lost 5 bases, and 7 bases stayed unmatched. The CDR3 has 16 residues. CDR3 DNA: TGTGCCAGCAGTTTACCGGACAGGGCGTTGACCGGGGAGCTGTTTTTT. It encodes CASSLPDRALTGELFF.

The chain has TRBV7-8 and TRBJ1-4; no definite D call. This CDR3 region has 14 residues. With 1 base removed from V and 4 bases from J, the gap between germline ends came to 7 bases. The germline V gene encodes CDR1 SGHVS and CDR2 FQNEAQ. The CDR3 region is CASSLVGFNEKLFF. For the CDR3, the DNA is TGTGCCAGCAGCTTAGTGGGGTTTAATGAAAAACTGTTTTTT. Combining the CDR3 with reference TRBV7-8 and TRBJ1-4 gives the whole variable domain GAGVSQSPRYKVAKRGQDVALRCDPISGHVSLFWYQQALGQGPEFLTYFQNEAQLDKSGLPSDRFFAERPEGSVSTLKIQRTQQEDSAVYLCASSLVGFNEKLFFGSGTQLSVL.

In its sample, this clonotype was seen once. This chain joins TRBV12-3 or TRBV12-4 and TRBJ2-5; no definite D call. This CDR3 spans 12 amino acids. With 2 bases removed from V and 7 bases from J, the gap between germline ends came to 8 bases. This chain's CDR3 is CASSLFDATQYF. The CDR3 region has the DNA TGTGCCAGCAGTTTATTTGATGCGACCCAGTACTTC.